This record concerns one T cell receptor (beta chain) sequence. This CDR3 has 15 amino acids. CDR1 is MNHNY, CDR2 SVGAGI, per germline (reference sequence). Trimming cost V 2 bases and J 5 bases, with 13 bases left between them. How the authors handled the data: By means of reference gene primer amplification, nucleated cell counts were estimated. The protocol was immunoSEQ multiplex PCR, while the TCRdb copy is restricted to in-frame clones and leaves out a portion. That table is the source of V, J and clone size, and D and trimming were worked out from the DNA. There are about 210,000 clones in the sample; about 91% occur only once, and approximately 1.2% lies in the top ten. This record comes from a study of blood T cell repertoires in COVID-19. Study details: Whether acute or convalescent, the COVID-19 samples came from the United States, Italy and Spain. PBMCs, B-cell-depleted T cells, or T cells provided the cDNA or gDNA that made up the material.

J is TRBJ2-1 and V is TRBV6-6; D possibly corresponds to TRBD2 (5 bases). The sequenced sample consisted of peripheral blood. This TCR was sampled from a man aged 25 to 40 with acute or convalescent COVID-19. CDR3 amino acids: CASSYPPTGDNEQFF. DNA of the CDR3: TGTGCCAGCAGTTACCCTCCAACCGGGGACAATGAGCAGTTCTTC.